A selection of T cell receptor beta chains follows, all from one sample in a study of OX40 agonist ivuxolimab in advanced cancers. The protocol was immunoSEQ multiplex PCR, while the TCRdb copy is restricted to in-frame clones and leaves out a portion. Of some 60,000 clones detected, more than 80% appear once; the ten largest clones hold more than 13%. Here the sequenced sample was CD4+ or CD8+ T cells sorted from blood, taken in a trial of the OX40 agonist ivuxolimab. The receptor source for this set is an adult with an advanced solid tumor such as melanoma, head and neck, liver or kidney cancer. Both conserved end residues are part of each CDR3. The D gene is left open where the match is weak.

D gene	V gene	J gene	CDR3 protein
-	TRBV18	TRBJ2-7	CASSPGGGYEQYF
-	TRBV23-1	TRBJ1-3	CANPGTTGNTIYF
TRBD2	TRBV7-3	TRBJ2-5	CASSPQSGSRETQYF
TRBD2	TRBV4-3	TRBJ2-3	CASSNRAGVGDTQYF
-	TRBV28	TRBJ2-2	CASTHGSANTGELFF
TRBD1	TRBV28	TRBJ2-7	CASRDRDSYEQYF
TRBD1	TRBV19	TRBJ2-7	CASSPKTGHEQYF
TRBD1	TRBV19	TRBJ2-5	CASSIVPGTGLETQYF
-	TRBV6-4	TRBJ1-1	CASSDSGSTEAFF
TRBD2	TRBV9	TRBJ2-4	CASSVETSGTNIQYF
-	TRBV7-6	TRBJ2-7	CASSLAAGGGSYEQYF
-	TRBV6-6	TRBJ1-1	CASSRGGNTEAFF
TRBD2	TRBV7-2	TRBJ2-5	CASSLAGGSGSWKTQYF
-	TRBV5-1	TRBJ1-4	CASSLGGGVEKLFF
-	TRBV6-5	TRBJ1-1	CASTRTPNTEAFF
TRBD1	TRBV19	TRBJ2-4	CASSPLGTGIAKNIQYF
-	TRBV27	TRBJ2-7	CASSLGGGRFGEQYF
TRBD1	TRBV5-1	TRBJ2-7	CASSSQGASYEQYF
TRBD2	TRBV9	TRBJ2-3	CASSVESLAGIMQYF
-	TRBV6-1	TRBJ2-2	CASPTPGPPGGELFF
-	TRBV7-9	TRBJ2-3	CASSFPKPSTDTQYF
-	TRBV20-1	TRBJ2-1	CSAGEDEQFF
-	TRBV7-9	TRBJ2-3	CASSREDTQYF
-	TRBV5-1	TRBJ2-7	CASTILAGSAYEQYF
-	TRBV5-4	TRBJ1-3	CASSRDGGNTIYF
-	TRBV19	TRBJ1-1	CASSKTGHTEAFF
-	TRBV5-1	TRBJ2-2	CASSLVRQNTGELFF
-	TRBV19	TRBJ2-6	CASSFGRHSGANVLTF
TRBD2	TRBV7-7	TRBJ2-7	CASSPGLAGNVEQYF
-	TRBV4-3	TRBJ2-7	CASSGTRWQNEQYF
-	TRBV28	TRBJ2-1	CATLKPEGGWQFF
-	TRBV15	TRBJ2-1	CATSRGSYNEQFF
-	TRBV7-6	TRBJ2-7	CASSSTPATYEQYF
-	TRBV9	TRBJ1-1	CASSARGDTEAFF
TRBD1	TRBV28	TRBJ1-1	CASSSDRGSRLVTEAFF
-	TRBV19	TRBJ2-7	CASSRGRAVVYEQYF
TRBD1	TRBV18	TRBJ2-2	CASSPRNRGSDTGELFF
TRBD2	TRBV10-3	TRBJ2-3	CAISELADTDTQYF
TRBD1	TRBV27	TRBJ1-6	CASSPGQHNSPLHF
TRBD2	TRBV10-3	TRBJ2-3	CAISETGTSGSTDTQYF
TRBD2	TRBV6-5	TRBJ2-2	CASTPRERNTGELFF
TRBD1	TRBV5-1	TRBJ2-7	CASSLVPGQGVEQYF
TRBD1	TRBV6-6	TRBJ1-3	CASSTGQGGNTIYF